The clone carrying this T cell receptor (beta chain) was observed a handful of times. The target antigen is unknown. This sample is drawn from a study of siplizumab effects on memory and regulatory T cells. Overall study findings and caveats: Few alloreactive clones mapped to unstimulated subsets.

Per individual sample, 80,000 to 100,000 TCR templates were assayed. The table came from immunoSEQ multiplex PCR; TCRdb's copy has only in-frame clones and leaves some out. The repertoire holds 95,000 to 100,000 clones, with over 90% as singletons. Germline lookup yields CDR1 MGHDK and CDR2 SYGVNS. The CDR3 sequence is 17 residues long. J lost 5 bases, V lost 4 bases, and 15 bases had no gene match. Sequencing was performed on non-Treg CD4+ T cells sorted from blood. This TCR was sampled from a human donor in good health. This chain connects TRBV25-1 to TRBJ2-5; TRBD1 matches 8 bases. The CDR3 sequence is CASSGLGGQAGRETQYF. CDR3 sequence (DNA): TGTGCCAGCAGTGGACTCGGGGGACAGGCGGGCCGTGAGACCCAGTACTTC.